This paragraph reports one TCR beta chain. The data were taken from a study of blood T cell repertoires in COVID-19. About the study: Samples of COVID-19 (acute and convalescent) were obtained from the United States, Italy and Spain. PBMCs, B-cell-depleted T cells, or T cells were the source of the cDNA or gDNA that made up the material.

In the original processing: Amplifying reference gene primers gave estimates of nucleated cell counts. Clones were read by immunoSEQ multiplex PCR, and TCRdb kept only the in-frame ones, dropping some. The V and J calls and clone size come from that table; D and trimming were worked out from the DNA. The data hold about 190,000 clones, with approximately 80% observed a single time. CDR3 length: 15 residues. Per germline, CDR1 SGHNT and CDR2 YYREEE (reference sequence). V was pared by 0 bases and J by 3 bases, with 12 bases between. The sample taken for sequencing was peripheral blood. The source of this sequence is a man between 50 and 59 years old who had recovered from COVID-19. The chain combines TRBV5-4 with TRBJ1-1; tentative D call: TRBD1 (5 bases). CDR3 residues: CASSLESRVDTEAFF. DNA of the CDR3: TGTGCCAGCAGCTTGGAGTCCAGGGTGGACACTGAAGCTTTCTTT.